The 11 T cell receptor beta chains below were found in one sample sequenced in a study of T cells after somatic rescue of genetic block. TCRdb keeps only in-frame clones here, not all; method: immunoSEQ multiplex PCR. This table has approximately 110,000 clones, over 80% appearing once. Sequenced input: peripheral blood mononuclear cells (PBMCs). Every receptor here comes from a woman younger than 35.

The chain combines TRBV7-2 with TRBJ1-4, with 8 bases fitting TRBD1. Germline CDR1 SGHTA, CDR2 FQGNSA. The CDR3 has 14 amino acids. J was trimmed by 8 bases and V by 4 bases; bases with no gene match: 6. The CDR3 DNA reads as TGTGCCAGCAGCTCGAGAGGGGACAGGGAAAAACTGTTTTTT. This gives the protein CASSSRGDREKLFF.

The chain has TRBV4-1 and TRBJ2-1, with D possibly being TRBD1 (6 bases). Germline V gene lookup returns CDR1 MGHRA and CDR2 YSYEKL. This CDR3 has 17 residues. With 3 bases removed from V and 3 bases from J, the gap between germline ends came to 18 bases. CDR3 region: CASSQGNQGIIYNEQFF. The CDR3, as DNA: TGCGCCAGCAGCCAGGGTAATCAGGGGATCATCTACAATGAGCAGTTCTTC.

This chain connects TRBV7-3 to TRBJ2-7; maybe TRBD2 (5 bases). Trimming left V 1 base short and J 0 bases short, with 10 bases between. The CDR3 covers 15 residues. Germline V gene sequence: CDR1 SGHTA, CDR2 FQGTGA. CDR3 DNA: TGTGCCAGCAGCTTAAGTCCGGGGAGCTCCTACGAGCAGTACTTC. This codes for CASSLSPGSSYEQYF.

This clone was observed a few times. The rearrangement uses TRBV2 and TRBJ1-5; no definite D call. CDR1 and CDR2 (germline): SNHLY, FYNNEI. This CDR3 contains 12 residues. V was trimmed by 7 bases and J by 1 base, leaving 5 bases between them. CDR3 DNA: TGTGCCAGCAAGGCCAGCAATCAGCCCCAGCATTTT. This sequence encodes CASKASNQPQHF.

V usage is TRBV7-2 and J usage is TRBJ1-2, with a possible D match to TRBD1 (5 bases). The CDR3 extends over 14 amino acids. Germline V gene lookup returns CDR1 SGHTA and CDR2 FQGNSA. V shed 5 bases and J shed 4 bases, with 14 bases lying between them. The CDR3 sequence: CASSPIGGTYGYTF. The DNA for the CDR3 is TGTGCCAGCAGCCCCATCGGGGGGACCTATGGCTACACCTTC.

This chain connects TRBV6-4 to TRBJ2-1; D not certain. The CDR3 totals 15 residues. V gave up 2 bases and J gave up 0 bases, with 8 bases separating them. The germline CDR1 and CDR2 sequences are MRHNA and SNTAGT. CDR3: CASSDRASSYNEQFF. The DNA of the CDR3 is TGTGCCAGCAGTGACAGGGCAAGCTCCTACAATGAGCAGTTCTTC.

J is TRBJ1-2 and V is TRBV5-1; possible D gene TRBD1, 6 bases. This CDR3 has 16 residues. Germline V gives CDR1 SGHRS, CDR2 YFSETQ. Trimming shortened V by 3 bases and J by 4 bases, and 19 bases separated the two germline ends. The CDR3 nucleotides are TGCGCCAGCAGCTCCGCCGGGACACCCACTATCTATGGCTACACCTTC. This encodes CASSSAGTPTIYGYTF.

This chain uses TRBV5-4 with TRBJ1-4, with a weak D call TRBD1 (5 bases). There are 15 residues in the CDR3. V lost 0 bases, J lost 3 bases, and 9 bases lay in between. Germline CDR1 and CDR2: SGHNT and YYREEE (reference sequence). The CDR3 region is CASSLDGAANEKLFF. The CDR3 nucleotides are TGTGCCAGCAGCTTGGATGGGGCGGCTAATGAAAAACTGTTTTTT. Full variable domain (missing parts from reference TRBV5-4 and TRBJ1-4): ETGVTQSPTHLIKTRGQQVTLRCSSQSGHNTVSWYQQALGQGPQFIFQYYREEENGRGNFPPRFSGLQFPNYSSELNVNALELDDSALYLCASSLDGAANEKLFFGSGTQLSVL.

The chain links TRBV9 to TRBJ2-1; either TRBD1 or TRBD2 may supply D (5 bases each). Trimming stripped 3 bases from V and 3 bases from J, with 16 bases between. The CDR3 sequence is 16 residues long. Germline V gene data show CDR1 as SGDLS and CDR2 as YYNGEE. This chain's CDR3 is CASSARAGAIYNEQFF. CDR3 nucleotides: TGTGCCAGCAGCGCTAGAGCCGGGGCCATCTACAATGAGCAGTTCTTC.

The J gene is TRBJ2-7, the V gene TRBV10-1; perhaps TRBD2 as D (6 bases). V lost 8 bases and J 4 bases, leaving 15 bases between the germline ends. CDR1 is WNHNN, CDR2 SYGVQD, per germline (reference sequence). The length of the CDR3 is 13 residues. CDR3 sequence (DNA): TGCGCCAGCGACCCCACGGAGGGATACGAGCAGTACTTC. Protein: CASDPTEGYEQYF.

This chain uses TRBV5-1 with TRBJ2-1; TRBD2 matches 15 bases. Trimming took 3 bases from V and 9 from J; bases not matched to a gene: 4. Per the germline V gene, CDR1 is SGHRS and CDR2 is YFSETQ. The CDR3 has 15 amino acids. The CDR3 region has the DNA TGCGCCAGCAGCTGGACTAGCGGGGGGGCCGCTGAGCAGTTCTTC. This sequence encodes CASSWTSGGAAEQFF.